The next 4 T cell receptor beta chains were all read from a single sample in a study of cytomegalovirus exposure and HLA in healthy donors. PCR primers comprised 60 Vbeta and 13 Jbeta primers. Here immunoSEQ multiplex PCR was the method, and the copy in TCRdb shows in-frame clones only, minus some. This sample has about 140,000 clones, with 65% to 80% found just once. Sequencing was performed on PBMCs. Every receptor here comes from a male donor in good health and CMV-seronegative.

This clone has only one observation. The chain is built from TRBV4-2 and TRBJ1-3; tentatively, D is TRBD1 (5 bases). CDR1 and CDR2 (germline): LGHNA, YNFKEQ. V lost 0 bases and J 4 bases, leaving 10 bases between the germline ends. The CDR3 covers 15 residues. The CDR3 nucleotides read TGTGCCAGCAGCCAAGAACGTCGACAGGGAAACACCATATATTTT. This gives the protein CASSQERRQGNTIYF.

The V gene is TRBV19, the J gene TRBJ2-5; tentative D call: TRBD1 (6 bases). Trimming removed 5 bases at V and 7 bases at J, with 17 bases between. This CDR3 spans 14 amino acids. CDR1 is LNHDA and CDR2 is SQIVND in the germline V gene (reference sequence). CDR3 sequence reads: CASSVGQPTGTQYF. The CDR3 nucleotides are TGTGCCAGTAGTGTCGGACAGCCCACAGGGACCCAGTACTTC.

The chain carries TRBV11-2 and TRBJ2-1; TRBD2 matches 12 bases. Germline V gene lookup returns CDR1 SGHAT and CDR2 FQNNGV. The CDR3 runs 16 residues. V was pared by 5 bases and J by 7 bases, with 9 bases of the junction left unmatched. The CDR3 nucleotides are TGTGCCAGCAGCCCGAAGACTAGCGGGAGTATTAATGAGCAGTTCTTC. It yields the protein CASSPKTSGSINEQFF.

V usage is TRBV7-3 and J usage is TRBJ1-2, with D possibly TRBD1 on 5 matching bases. V lost 1 base and J 0 bases, leaving 9 bases between the germline ends. CDR1 is SGHTA and CDR2 is FQGTGA in the germline V gene. This CDR3 contains 15 residues. For the CDR3, the DNA is TGTGCCAGCAGCTTAAACGGGGGAGCTAACTATGGCTACACCTTC. Protein product: CASSLNGGANYGYTF.